One and the same sample provided the 12 T cell receptor beta chains below, sequenced in a study of T cell responses to AZD1222 COVID-19 vaccine (dated by TCRdb to the early 2020s). Library prep was done by the immunoSEQ multiplex PCR assay. As stored in TCRdb, this immuneACCESS dataset retains in-frame rearrangements with V and J assigned. A fraction of the clones does not appear; measured against another copy, unresolved V genes explain less than half of the discrepancy, and the remainder lacks a known reason. This sample lists 86,000 or so clones; about 93% were detected once. Jointly, the top ten make up 11% of the sample. The time point label for this specimen denotes: about 28 days (+/-7) after the second vaccine dose. This material consisted of peripheral blood, taken 28 days after the second AZD1222 dose. These receptors were taken from an adult who received the AZD1222 COVID-19 vaccine.

The chain carries TRBV18 and TRBJ1-4, with D possibly TRBD1 on 5 matching bases. This CDR3 contains 18 residues. CDR1 and CDR2 (germline): KGHSH, LQKENI. Between the trimmed V and J ends, which lost 7 bases and 5 bases, there was a span of 26 bases. CDR3 protein: CASYSGGGARTQNEKLFF. CDR3 in DNA: TGTGCCAGCTACTCGGGAGGCGGGGCAAGAACGCAAAATGAAAAACTGTTTTTT.

J is TRBJ2-7 and V is TRBV28, with TRBD2 matching 9 bases. This CDR3 contains 13 residues. Germline assignment: CDR1 MDHEN and CDR2 SYDVKM. The J segment lost 7 bases and the V segment lost 10 bases, leaving 11 bases of the junction unmatched. The CDR3 region has the DNA TGTGCCACCGTGGCCGCGGGAGGGCAAGAGCAGTACTTC. Protein: CATVAAGGQEQYF. Filled out from reference TRBV28 and TRBJ2-7, the complete variable domain reads DVKVTQSSRYLVKRTGEKVFLECVQDMDHENMFWYRQDPGLGLRLIYFSYDVKMKEKGDIPEGYSVSREKKERFSLILESASTNQTSMYLCATVAAGGQEQYFGPGTRLTVT.

The J gene is TRBJ2-5, the V gene TRBV30; D perhaps matches TRBD2 (7 bases). V was cut by 3 bases and J by 5 bases, with 16 bases left in between. Per germline, CDR1 GTSNPN and CDR2 SVGIG (reference sequence). This CDR3 has 14 residues. For the CDR3, the DNA is TGTGCCTGGAGCCTAAAGGGGGGGCGGGAGACCCAGTACTTC. Translated, it gives CAWSLKGGRETQYF.

The chain has TRBV5-6 and TRBJ2-1; a possible D gene is TRBD1 (7 bases). This CDR3 spans 17 amino acids. Germline V CDR1 and CDR2: SGHDT, YYEEEE. Between the trimmed V and J ends, which lost 0 bases and 3 bases, there was a span of 16 bases. The CDR3, as DNA: TGTGCCAGCAGCTTGGAGGGGCGGGACAGCTTCTACAATGAGCAGTTCTTC. Its protein is CASSLEGRDSFYNEQFF. Supplemented by reference TRBV5-6 and TRBJ2-1, the full variable domain reads DAGVTQSPTHLIKTRGQQVTLRCSPKSGHDTVSWYQQALGQGPQFIFQYYEEEERQRGNFPDRFSGHQFPNYSSELNVNALLLGDSALYLCASSLEGRDSFYNEQFFGPGTRLTVL.

The chain combines TRBV4-2 with TRBJ2-1; a possible D gene is TRBD2 (5 bases). CDR1 is LGHNA, CDR2 YNFKEQ, per germline. This CDR3 is built from 15 residues. Trimming pared 1 base from V and 4 bases from J, leaving 11 bases between. CDR3 sequence (DNA): TGTGCCAGCAGCCAAGTTCAGGAGGATTACAATGAGCAGTTCTTC. Translated: CASSQVQEDYNEQFF.

This clone was observed once. The rearrangement uses TRBV18 and TRBJ1-6, with 8 bases aligning to TRBD1. Germline values: CDR1 KGHSH, CDR2 LQKENI. CDR3 length: 18 residues. J lost 7 bases, V lost 0 bases, and 11 bases had no gene match. DNA for the CDR3: TGTGCCAGCTCACCACCGAGTGCAGGGGGCGTCTACAATTCACCCCTCCACTTT. As protein: CASSPPSAGGVYNSPLHF.

The genes are TRBV29-1 and TRBJ1-1, with no clear D. CDR3 length: 13 amino acids. With 6 bases removed from V and 4 bases from J, the gap between germline ends came to 15 bases. Looked up from germline, CDR1 is SQVTM and CDR2 is ANQGSEA. The CDR3 here is CSVLLRWSTEAFF. Written as DNA, the CDR3 is TGCAGCGTCCTTTTGCGTTGGAGCACTGAAGCTTTCTTT. The full variable domain, completed using reference TRBV29-1 and TRBJ1-1, is SAVISQKPSRDICQRGTSLTIQCQVDSQVTMMFWYRQQPGQSLTLIATANQGSEATYESGFVIDKFPISRPNLTFSTLTVSNMSPEDSSIYLCSVLLRWSTEAFFGQGTRLTVV.

This clone was seen only once. This sequence joins TRBV7-2 and TRBJ1-1; D gene uncertain. Trimming stripped 1 base from V and 0 bases from J, with 15 bases between. Germline CDR1 reads SGHTA; CDR2 reads FQGNSA. The CDR3 is 17 residues long. The CDR3 loop is CASSLGRTGSMNTEAFF. In nucleotides, the CDR3 is TGTGCCAGCAGCTTAGGTCGGACGGGATCCATGAACACTGAAGCTTTCTTT.

This chain connects TRBV5-4 to TRBJ2-1; maybe TRBD1 (5 bases). The CDR3 covers 13 residues. The V gene's germline CDR1 is SGHNT and CDR2 YYREEE (reference sequence). Trimming took off 0 bases at V and 13 bases at J, with 14 bases between the two ends. Here the CDR3 DNA reads TGTGCCAGCAGCTTGGGGCAGGAAAGGGGACAGTTCTTC. Translating gives CASSLGQERGQFF.

V gene TRBV9 combines with J gene TRBJ1-4, with D uncertain. CDR3 size: 15 residues. V shed 5 bases and J shed 8 bases, with 19 bases lying between them. Germline V CDR1 and CDR2: SGDLS, YYNGEE. The CDR3 region is CASSTRALGTEKLFF. As DNA, the CDR3 is TGTGCCAGCAGTACCCGGGCCCTGGGCACCGAAAAACTGTTTTTT.

For the CDR3, the DNA is TGTGCCAGCAGGGAGGGGACTAGCCTCTACGAGCAGTACTTC. This translates into CASREGTSLYEQYF. V is TRBV6-5 and J is TRBJ2-7, with 9 nucleotides matching TRBD2. The CDR3 consists of 14 residues. V shed 6 bases, J shed 3 bases, and the junction held 6 bases outside the gene matches. Per germline, CDR1 MNHEY and CDR2 SVGAGI.

The chain carries TRBV9 and TRBJ1-2; D not resolved. There are 16 residues in the CDR3. V lost 0 bases and J 0 bases, leaving 12 bases between the germline ends. Per germline, CDR1 SGDLS and CDR2 YYNGEE. Written as DNA, the CDR3 is TGTGCCAGCAGCGTAGGTCCGTTCCGAGCTAACTATGGCTACACCTTC. Translation gives CASSVGPFRANYGYTF.